The rows below give T cell receptor beta chains drawn from one sample of a study of cytotoxic CD8 clonotypes in ibrutinib-treated CLL. Some clones are missing from TCRdb's copy, which holds only in-frame ones; the method was immunoSEQ multiplex PCR. Of about 24,000 clones in the sample, 70% to 75% were seen once. The sample consisted of PBMCs, taken after 12 months of ibrutinib treatment. These TCRs come from a human donor with chronic lymphocytic leukemia. CDR3s include the opening cysteine and the closing phenylalanine or tryptophan. Fields, in order: J gene, D gene, clone size, V gene, CDR3 protein, CDR3 DNA. D genes are given only for firm matches. Size is omitted from some rows. Given values are once, few, many or a class for expanded clones.

TRBJ1-2	TRBD1	.	TRBV10-1	CASSGSRQGNYGYTF	TGCGCCAGCAGTGGATCCCGACAGGGGAACTATGGCTACACCTTC
TRBJ2-7	TRBD2	.	TRBV5-1	CASSQTSGGADYEQYF	TGCGCCAGCAGCCAGACGAGCGGGGGGGCCGATTACGAGCAGTACTTC
TRBJ1-1	TRBD1	.	TRBV25-1	CATESQGAGAFF	TGTGCCACAGAGTCACAGGGGGCGGGAGCTTTCTTT
TRBJ1-2	.	few	TRBV5-5	CASSLASLGGYTF	TGTGCCAGCAGCTTGGCTTCATTGGGGGGCTACACCTTC
TRBJ2-6	.	once	TRBV2	CASGARGAGGANVLTF	TGTGCCAGCGGGGCTCGCGGGGCGGGAGGGGCCAACGTCCTGACTTTC
TRBJ2-5	TRBD2	.	TRBV28	CASRRQGLAGLQETQYF	TGTGCCAGCAGGAGGCAGGGACTAGCGGGGTTGCAAGAGACCCAGTACTTC
TRBJ1-6	TRBD1	.	TRBV5-1	CASSLTTGAGGSPLHF	TGCGCCAGCAGCTTGACGACAGGGGCCGGCGGTTCACCCCTCCACTTT
TRBJ1-1	TRBD1	.	TRBV28	CASLGQGGGNTEAFF	TGTGCCAGCCTCGGGCAGGGGGGAGGGAACACTGAAGCTTTCTTT
TRBJ2-2	TRBD1	.	TRBV7-9	CASSSHRDRAKGELFF	TGTGCCAGCAGCTCTCACCGGGACAGGGCGAAGGGGGAGCTGTTTTTT
TRBJ2-7	.	.	TRBV29-1	CSVTLTYEQYF	TGCAGCGTTACCCTAACCTACGAGCAGTACTTC
TRBJ2-6	.	.	TRBV25-1	CASSEWGTGANVLTF	TGTGCCAGCAGTGAATGGGGGACTGGGGCCAACGTCCTGACTTTC
TRBJ2-1	.	.	TRBV7-9	CASSLGGEQFF	TGTGCCAGCAGCTTAGGTGGAGAGCAGTTCTTC
TRBJ1-1	.	.	TRBV6-6	CASSPGSTEAFF	TGTGCCAGCAGTCCGGGGTCCACTGAAGCTTTCTTT